This T cell receptor beta chain was recovered during a study of shared clonotypes between healthy human individuals. The V segment lost 2 bases and the J segment 6 bases; nucleotides outside the gene matches: 10. The CDR3 covers 17 residues. Germline CDR1 is SGHRS and CDR2 is YFSETQ. The repertoire was sequenced with immunoSEQ multiplex PCR; TCRdb's copy has only in-frame clones and lacks some. The repertoire consists of around 510,000 clones, with around 81% occurring once and the leading ten covering more than 10%. The rearrangement joins TRBV5-1 to TRBJ2-1; TRBD2 agrees at 11 bases. The sequence was collected from a woman in her thirties or forties in good health. Some clones in this sample may be carry-over from other donors' samples. Sequencing was carried out using PBMCs. CDR3: CASSLNTGTSGLNEQFF. The CDR3, as DNA: TGCGCCAGCAGCTTAAATACCGGGACTAGCGGACTCAATGAGCAGTTCTTC.